These 30 T cell receptor beta chains share one sample of origin, sequenced in a study of HIV-infected patients and healthy controls (TCRdb year 2014). Whole blood was used without cell fractionation, so all unsorted peripheral T cells were reflected in the repertoire. Library construction relied on 5' RACE. Sequencer: Illumina MiSeq. Reverse transcription of around 450 ng RNA was performed with SuperScript III using primers directed against the alpha and beta constant regions. Separate alpha and beta chain libraries were made by chain-specific third strand synthesis with multiplexing indices. TCRdb reanalyzed the raw reads on its own, using fastp at Q25 for trimming and MiXCR for clone calling, and kept in-frame beta chains. Rows with a matching CDR3 protein are joined into one entry that keeps the most common DNA and genes. The sample table contains 10,000 or so distinct CDR3 sequences; only one count was recorded for 6.5% to 9.5% of them. The ten biggest clones cover almost 35% of the sample.

The source was blood, collected before antiretroviral therapy. These receptors were obtained from an adult with HIV infection. The donor label of this sample is uncertain.

Many counts were recorded for this clonotype. The gene calls are TRBV11-1 and TRBJ1-2; possibly TRBD1 for D (5 bases). The CDR3 contains 13 residues. CDR1 SGHAT and CDR2 FQDESV come from the germline V gene (reference sequence). V dropped 5 bases and J dropped 8 bases, with 15 bases sitting between them. As DNA, the CDR3 is TGTGCCAGCAGCCCGGGGGTGTCCTACGGCTACACCTTC. Translating it yields CASSPGVSYGYTF. Filled out from reference TRBV11-1 and TRBJ1-2, the complete variable domain reads EAEVAQSPRYKITEKSQAVAFWCDPISGHATLYWYRQILGQGPELLVQFQDESVVDDSQLPKDRFSAERLKGVDSTLKIQPAELGDSAMYLCASSPGVSYGYTFGSGTRLTVV.

There are many counts of this clonotype. The V and J genes are TRBV6-6 and TRBJ2-5; TRBD1 is a possible D gene (5 bases). Trimming removed 0 bases from V and 2 bases from J, with 10 bases in between. This CDR3 comprises 15 residues. Looked up from germline, CDR1 is MNHNY and CDR2 is SVGAGI (reference sequence). As DNA, the CDR3 is TGTGCCAGCAGTTACTCGAGACAGAGACAAGAGACCCAGTACTTC. Translated, it gives CASSYSRQRQETQYF.

The table lists this clonotype with many counts. The CDR3 bases are TGCAGCGTGGACAGGGGTGGGGGCACTGAAGCTTTCTTT. It encodes CSVDRGGGTEAFF. The chain couples TRBV29-1 to TRBJ1-1; 9 bases fit TRBD1. The V gene end was trimmed by 6 bases and the J gene end by 4 bases; junction bases not matched to a gene: 6. The CDR3 is made up of 13 amino acids. CDR1 is SQVTM, CDR2 ANQGSEA, per germline. Full variable domain (remainder filled in from reference TRBV29-1 and TRBJ1-1): SAVISQKPSRDICQRGTSLTIQCQVDSQVTMMFWYRQQPGQSLTLIATANQGSEATYESGFVIDKFPISRPNLTFSTLTVSNMSPEDSSIYLCSVDRGGGTEAFFGQGTRLTVV.

In its sample, this clonotype ranks as medium-sized. The chain combines TRBV6-4 with TRBJ1-2; no reliable D call. Between the trimmed V and J ends, which lost 5 bases and 5 bases, there was a span of 12 bases. Germline assignment: CDR1 MRHNA and CDR2 SNTAGT. The CDR3 extends over 13 amino acids. The CDR3 is CASSPGAGYGYTF. The CDR3 nucleotides are TGTGCCAGCAGTCCCGGCGCGGGATATGGCTACACCTTC.

This clonotype was recorded many times. J is TRBJ1-4 and V is TRBV12-3 or TRBV12-4; 9 bases are shared with TRBD1. Trimming removed 5 bases from V and 6 bases from J; junction bases left unmatched: 1. There are 13 residues in the CDR3. The CDR3 sequence is CASSTGGYEKLFF. The CDR3 bases are TGTGCCAGCAGTACAGGGGGCTATGAAAAACTGTTTTTT.

This clonotype came up many times. The rearrangement links TRBV5-1 to TRBJ1-1; TRBD1 aligns across 7 bases. Losses at the gene ends were 4 bases for V and 7 bases for J; bases not matched to a gene: 10. Looked up from germline, CDR1 is SGHRS and CDR2 is YFSETQ. The CDR3 has 14 amino acids. CDR3 amino acids: CASSQGRGRGEAFF. CDR3 nucleotide sequence: TGCGCCAGCAGCCAGGGGAGGGGGCGAGGTGAAGCTTTCTTT.

This clonotype was seen at least ten times. The V gene is TRBV20-1, the J gene TRBJ2-7, with D possibly TRBD1 on 7 matching bases. The CDR3 has 15 amino acids. V was pared by 6 bases and J by 0 bases, with 18 bases between. Germline CDR1 and CDR2: DFQATT and SNEGSKA (reference sequence). The CDR3 here is CSALSGGGLSYEQYF. The DNA for the CDR3 is TGCAGTGCCCTTAGCGGAGGGGGCCTCTCCTACGAGCAGTACTTC.

This clonotype was detected a few times. This chain connects TRBV7-9 to TRBJ2-3, with unresolved D. Between the trimmed V and J ends, which lost 5 bases and 6 bases, there was a span of 6 bases. Germline-derived CDR1 and CDR2 are SEHNR and FQNEAQ (reference sequence). The CDR3 has 11 residues. The CDR3 loop is CASSPPDTQYF. The CDR3 DNA is TGTGCCAGCAGCCCTCCCGATACGCAGTATTTT.

There are many counts of this clonotype. The chain joins TRBV7-9 to TRBJ2-7; a possible D gene is TRBD1 (5 bases). V was pared by 1 base and J by 5 bases, with 12 bases between. CDR3 size: 14 residues. The germline CDR1 and CDR2 sequences are SEHNR and FQNEAQ (reference sequence). The CDR3 DNA reads TGTGCCAGCAGCTTAGTGCAGGGAACCCACGAGCAGTACTTC. It is translated as CASSLVQGTHEQYF.

Ten or more counts support this clonotype. The V gene is TRBV7-6, the J gene TRBJ2-3; D might be TRBD2 (7 bases). Looked up from germline, CDR1 is SGHVS and CDR2 is FNYEAQ. V gave up 5 bases and J gave up 2 bases, with 14 bases separating them. This CDR3 region has 15 residues. The DNA for the CDR3 is TGTGCCAGCAGCACCAACGGGGGGCACACAGATACGCAGTATTTT. Protein product: CASSTNGGHTDTQYF.

This chain connects TRBV28 to TRBJ1-2; D not certain. The CDR3 runs to 11 residues. Trimming cost V 10 bases and J 2 bases, with 8 bases left between them. The V gene's germline CDR1 is MDHEN and CDR2 SYDVKM. This CDR3 reads CATPFNYGYTF. The DNA of the CDR3 is TGTGCCACCCCCTTCAACTATGGCTACACCTTC.

This clonotype was picked up many times. The rearrangement uses TRBV5-4 and TRBJ1-1; D is unresolved. Trimming stripped 4 bases from V and 4 bases from J, with 8 bases between. This CDR3 contains 12 residues. Germline V gene data show CDR1 as SGHNT and CDR2 as YYREEE (reference sequence). Here the CDR3 DNA reads TGTGCCAGCAGCGGAGAGTCCACTGAAGCTTTCTTT. Protein sequence: CASSGESTEAFF. The full variable domain, in which reference TRBV5-4 and TRBJ1-1 provide the parts outside the CDR3, is ETGVTQSPTHLIKTRGQQVTLRCSSQSGHNTVSWYQQALGQGPQFIFQYYREEENGRGNFPPRFSGLQFPNYSSELNVNALELDDSALYLCASSGESTEAFFGQGTRLTVV.

This clonotype was detected ten times or more. The chain couples TRBV20-1 to TRBJ2-3; perhaps TRBD2 as D (5 bases). V gave up 5 bases and J gave up 2 bases, with 11 bases separating them. Germline V gives CDR1 DFQATT, CDR2 SNEGSKA (reference sequence). This CDR3 is 13 amino acids long. The CDR3 loop reads CSASRDLTDTQYF. The CDR3 nucleotides read TGCAGTGCTTCCCGGGATCTCACAGATACGCAGTATTTT.

This clonotype was found a few times. The gene calls are TRBV6-2 or TRBV6-3 and TRBJ2-7; 7 bases agree with TRBD1. Trimming removed 1 base from V and 5 bases from J; junction bases left unmatched: 14. The germline V gene has CDR1 MNHEY and CDR2 SVGEGT. The CDR3 spans 17 residues. CDR3 in amino acids: CASSYLTNRGQEDEQYF. CDR3 DNA sequence: TGTGCCAGCAGTTACTTAACCAACAGGGGCCAAGAGGACGAGCAGTACTTC.

This clonotype was recorded many times. The genes are TRBV5-1 and TRBJ1-6; D gene ambiguous. CDR1 is SGHRS, CDR2 YFSETQ, per germline. Trimming removed 1 base at V and 3 bases at J, with 8 bases between. The CDR3 spans 15 residues. This CDR3 is CASSLIGDYNSPLHF. DNA of the CDR3: TGCGCCAGCAGCTTGATCGGTGACTATAATTCACCCCTCCACTTT.

This clonotype rates as medium-sized. V is TRBV5-1 and J is TRBJ2-7, with a possible D match to TRBD1 (6 bases). V lost 0 bases and J lost 4, with 14 bases in between. This CDR3 region has 15 residues. Germline lookup yields CDR1 SGHRS and CDR2 YFSETQ. The CDR3 DNA is TGCGCCAGCAGCTTGGAGCCAGGGGTGGGATACGAGCAGTACTTC. It encodes CASSLEPGVGYEQYF.

This clonotype was picked up many times. This chain links TRBV29-1 with TRBJ2-1; D unclear. Trimming removed 4 bases at V and 3 bases at J, with 19 bases between. The CDR3 loop spans 16 amino acids. The germline CDR1 and CDR2 sequences are SQVTM and ANQGSEA. The CDR3 spells CSVGGTPPNYYNEQFF. Written as DNA, the CDR3 is TGCAGCGTTGGAGGAACTCCTCCTAATTACTACAATGAGCAGTTCTTC.

This clonotype showed up many times. The V and J genes are TRBV28 and TRBJ2-1; D not resolved. V was pared by 2 bases and J by 9 bases, with 8 bases between. CDR1 is MDHEN, CDR2 SYDVKM, per germline. The CDR3 covers 12 residues. This CDR3 reads CASSLEVSEQFF. CDR3 nucleotide sequence: TGTGCCAGCAGTTTAGAGGTTTCTGAGCAGTTCTTC.

This clonotype was detected ten times or more. The chain employs TRBV20-1 and TRBJ2-3; the match to TRBD2 covers 10 bases. CDR3 length equals 14 residues. Germline V gives CDR1 DFQATT, CDR2 SNEGSKA (reference sequence). The junction had 9 bases not matched to a gene; V was cut back by 6 bases and J by 6 bases. For the CDR3, the DNA is TGCAGTGCAATACTAGCGGGGCGAGCGGATACGCAGTATTTT. It yields the protein CSAILAGRADTQYF.

This chain uses TRBV20-1 with TRBJ2-5, with TRBD2 identical over 9 bases. The germline CDR1 and CDR2 sequences are DFQATT and SNEGSKA (reference sequence). The CDR3 runs to 14 residues. DNA for the CDR3: TGCAGCTGGGGGGGAGCGGGAGGAACTGAGACCCAGTACTTC. Translated: CSWGGAGGTETQYF.

This clonotype was counted many times. CDR3 bases: TGTGCCAGCAGCTCCGGACAGGGGAACACTGAAGCTTTCTTT. Encoded protein: CASSSGQGNTEAFF. The rearrangement joins TRBV7-9 to TRBJ1-1, with 8 bases matching TRBD1. V lost 4 bases and J lost 1; bases outside the gene matches: 2. Germline loops: CDR1 SEHNR, CDR2 FQNEAQ (reference sequence). The CDR3 covers 14 residues.

This clonotype was picked up a small number of times. The chain is built from TRBV3-1 and TRBJ1-5, with D possibly TRBD1 on 5 matching bases. Trimming cost V 4 bases and J 0 bases, with 13 bases left between them. Germline V gene data show CDR1 as LGHDT and CDR2 as YNNKEL (reference sequence). The CDR3 is 16 amino acids. CDR3 amino acids: CASSPRGGGSNQPQHF. CDR3 nucleotides: TGTGCCAGCAGCCCCCGGGGGGGGGGTAGCAATCAGCCCCAGCATTTT.

The gene calls are TRBV6-2 or TRBV6-3 and TRBJ1-5; D is unclear. Germline V gene lookup returns CDR1 MNHEY and CDR2 SVGEGT. The CDR3 has 13 amino acids. V shed 1 base and J shed 5 bases, with 6 bases lying between them. CDR3 sequence (DNA): TGTGCCAGCAGTTACTGGGGAGATCAGCCCCAGCATTTT. Its translation is CASSYWGDQPQHF.

This clonotype occurred many times. The V and J genes are TRBV15 and TRBJ1-5, with TRBD1 matching over 10 bases. The CDR3 has 14 residues. Germline V gene lookup returns CDR1 LNHNV and CDR2 YYDKDF (reference sequence). The junction had 5 bases not matched to a gene; V was cut back by 7 bases and J by 5 bases. DNA of the CDR3: TGTGCCACCACACTGACAGGGGGCTATCAGCCCCAGCATTTT. This sequence encodes CATTLTGGYQPQHF.

This clonotype was seen repeatedly, ten times or more. CDR3 loop: CASSWGARDNEQFF. In DNA form, the CDR3 reads TGTGCCAGCAGCTGGGGGGCGCGTGACAATGAGCAGTTCTTC. This chain links TRBV3-1 with TRBJ2-1, with D possibly being TRBD1 or TRBD2 (6 bases each). V was cut by 5 bases and J by 5 bases, with 13 bases left in between. This CDR3 has 14 amino acids. Germline CDR1 is LGHDT and CDR2 is YNNKEL (reference sequence).

In this sample, this clonotype turned up a few times. The CDR3 loop is CASTQGGEQPQHF. CDR3 bases: TGTGCCAGTACCCAGGGGGGGGAACAGCCCCAGCATTTT. J is TRBJ1-5 and V is TRBV19; TRBD1 agrees at 7 bases. With 7 bases clipped from V and 7 bases from J, the junction kept 7 bases outside the gene matches. There are 13 residues in the CDR3. The V gene's germline CDR1 is LNHDA and CDR2 SQIVND (reference sequence). Drawing the rest from reference TRBV19 and TRBJ1-5, the complete variable domain is DGGITQSPKYLFRKEGQNVTLSCEQNLNHDAMYWYRQDPGQGLRLIYYSQIVNDFQKGDIAEGYSVSREKKESFPLTVTSAQKNPTAFYLCASTQGGEQPQHFGDGTRLSIL.

In this sample, this clonotype is medium-sized. This chain uses TRBV28 with TRBJ2-3; D is ambiguous. The ends were cut back, 6 bases at V and 4 bases at J, with 14 bases in the middle. The CDR3 spans 14 residues. The germline V gene encodes CDR1 MDHEN and CDR2 SYDVKM. The CDR3 region has the DNA TGTGCCAGCAGCCAGAATCCCTCGGCAGATACGCAGTATTTT. Protein sequence: CASSQNPSADTQYF. Supplemented by reference TRBV28 and TRBJ2-3, the full variable domain reads DVKVTQSSRYLVKRTGEKVFLECVQDMDHENMFWYRQDPGLGLRLIYFSYDVKMKEKGDIPEGYSVSREKKERFSLILESASTNQTSMYLCASSQNPSADTQYFGPGTRLTVL.

This clonotype was found many times. The chain combines TRBV5-6 with TRBJ1-1; 7 nucleotides line up with TRBD1. This CDR3 has 17 amino acids. After removal of 2 bases from V and 0 bases from J, the junction contained 10 bases not matched to a gene. In germline, CDR1 is SGHDT, CDR2 YYEEEE. The DNA for the CDR3 is TGTGCCAGCAGCTTTTTGTTAACAGGGGAAATGAACACTGAAGCTTTCTTT. This gives the protein CASSFLLTGEMNTEAFF.

This clonotype was picked up a small number of times. The rearrangement uses TRBV6-5 and TRBJ1-4, with TRBD1 matching 12 bases. The CDR3 is 17 amino acids. The V gene end was trimmed by 6 bases and the J gene end by 7 bases; junction bases not matched to a gene: 12. In germline, CDR1 is MNHEY, CDR2 SVGAGI. The CDR3 here is CASRPRDRGRLSEKLFF. In nucleotides, the CDR3 is TGTGCCAGCAGACCCCGGGACAGGGGGCGATTAAGTGAAAAACTGTTTTTT.

The sample holds many counts of this clonotype. The CDR3 region has the DNA TGTGCCACCCTCCGGGGAAGCACTGAAGCTTTCTTT. Translated, it gives CATLRGSTEAFF. This chain joins TRBV6-6 and TRBJ1-1; no firm D call. Germline V CDR1 and CDR2: MNHNY, SVGAGI (reference sequence). Trimming pared 10 bases from V and 4 bases from J, leaving 13 bases between. The CDR3 is 12 residues long.